These T cell receptor beta chains were read from a single sample in a study of T cell changes during pregnancy in multiple sclerosis. This table comes from immunoSEQ multiplex PCR, and its TCRdb copy is limited to in-frame clones, with some not included. The data contain some 87,000 clones, roughly 92% of them seen just once; the ten biggest clones take up about 3%. Sequencing used peripheral blood, obtained in the first trimester of pregnancy. The receptors stem from a female donor with multiple sclerosis, enrolled in a pregnancy study. The CDR3 runs from the conserved cysteine through the conserved F or W. The order of the fields is D gene, CDR3 length, V gene, J gene, clone size, CDR3 protein, CDR3 DNA. D genes are given only for firm matches. Size tells how often a clone was seen (once, few, many) or the class of an expanded clone, and some rows leave it out.

d_call: TRBD1
cdr3_length: 15
v_call: TRBV10-3
j_call: TRBJ1-1
clone_size: -
cdr3_aa: CAISESQGANTEAFF
cdr3_nt: TGTGCCATCAGTGAGTCTCAGGGGGCGAACACTGAAGCTTTCTTT

d_call: -
cdr3_length: 14
v_call: TRBV19
j_call: TRBJ2-1
clone_size: -
cdr3_aa: CASRRLDSYNEQFF
cdr3_nt: TGTGCCAGTAGAAGACTAGACTCCTACAATGAGCAGTTCTTC

d_call: -
cdr3_length: 12
v_call: TRBV28
j_call: TRBJ2-7
clone_size: -
cdr3_aa: CASTLPGVEQYF
cdr3_nt: TGTGCCAGCACCCTCCCGGGGGTTGAGCAGTACTTC

d_call: TRBD1
cdr3_length: 15
v_call: TRBV9
j_call: TRBJ1-2
clone_size: -
cdr3_aa: CASSVGDRDEYGYTF
cdr3_nt: TGTGCCAGCAGCGTAGGGGACAGGGATGAATATGGCTACACCTTC

d_call: -
cdr3_length: 15
v_call: TRBV14
j_call: TRBJ1-1
clone_size: -
cdr3_aa: CASSQDRDSSTEAFF
cdr3_nt: TGTGCCAGCAGCCAAGACCGGGACTCTAGCACTGAAGCTTTCTTT

d_call: -
cdr3_length: 16
v_call: TRBV2
j_call: TRBJ2-3
clone_size: -
cdr3_aa: CASSEVTVTSTDTQYF
cdr3_nt: TGTGCCAGCAGTGAAGTGACAGTCACTAGCACAGATACGCAGTATTTT

d_call: TRBD1
cdr3_length: 13
v_call: TRBV2
j_call: TRBJ1-2
clone_size: few
cdr3_aa: CASSGTGLYGYTF
cdr3_nt: TGTGCCAGCAGTGGGACAGGCCTCTATGGCTACACCTTC

d_call: TRBD1
cdr3_length: 16
v_call: TRBV4-2
j_call: TRBJ2-2
clone_size: -
cdr3_aa: CASSLATGSNTGELFF
cdr3_nt: TGTGCCAGCAGCCTGGCGACAGGGTCTAACACCGGGGAGCTGTTTTTT

d_call: TRBD2
cdr3_length: 15
v_call: TRBV5-8
j_call: TRBJ2-1
clone_size: -
cdr3_aa: CASTSGTSDYNEQFF
cdr3_nt: TGTGCCAGCACCTCCGGGACTAGCGACTACAATGAGCAGTTCTTC

d_call: -
cdr3_length: 16
v_call: TRBV28
j_call: TRBJ2-7
clone_size: -
cdr3_aa: CASSGARGAVAYEQYF
cdr3_nt: TGTGCCAGCAGTGGGGCTCGGGGGGCCGTCGCCTACGAGCAGTACTTC

d_call: -
cdr3_length: 14
v_call: TRBV7-9
j_call: TRBJ2-7
clone_size: once
cdr3_aa: CASSLAQGFGEQYF
cdr3_nt: TGTGCCAGCAGCTTAGCGCAGGGATTCGGCGAGCAGTACTTC

d_call: TRBD2
cdr3_length: 18
v_call: TRBV6-1
j_call: TRBJ2-1
clone_size: -
cdr3_aa: CASSEFGGSSGTYNEQFF
cdr3_nt: TGTGCCAGCAGTGAATTCGGTGGATCTAGCGGGACCTACAATGAGCAGTTCTTC

d_call: -
cdr3_length: 15
v_call: TRBV28
j_call: TRBJ1-4
clone_size: few
cdr3_aa: CASSPSGVLNEKLFF
cdr3_nt: TGTGCCAGCAGTCCCTCGGGGGTTCTAAATGAAAAACTGTTTTTT

d_call: TRBD2
cdr3_length: 17
v_call: TRBV28
j_call: TRBJ2-7
clone_size: -
cdr3_aa: CASKVGGRRPSSYEQYF
cdr3_nt: TGTGCCAGCAAGGTAGGCGGGAGGCGGCCTAGCTCCTACGAGCAGTACTTC

d_call: TRBD2
cdr3_length: 15
v_call: TRBV6-8
j_call: TRBJ2-7
clone_size: -
cdr3_aa: CASSYLAGGYCEQYF
cdr3_nt: TGTGCCAGCAGTTACTTAGCGGGAGGGTACTGCGAGCAGTACTTC

d_call: -
cdr3_length: 13
v_call: TRBV7-2
j_call: TRBJ1-5
clone_size: -
cdr3_aa: CASSLVIDQPQHF
cdr3_nt: TGTGCCAGCAGCTTAGTGATAGATCAGCCCCAGCATTTT

d_call: -
cdr3_length: 14
v_call: TRBV2
j_call: TRBJ1-1
clone_size: -
cdr3_aa: CASSETRQYTEAFF
cdr3_nt: TGTGCCAGCAGTGAAACCCGACAGTACACTGAAGCTTTCTTT

d_call: -
cdr3_length: 16
v_call: TRBV19
j_call: TRBJ2-7
clone_size: -
cdr3_aa: CASSPYPQAGSYEQYF
cdr3_nt: TGTGCCAGTAGCCCTTACCCCCAGGCAGGCTCCTACGAGCAGTACTTC

d_call: -
cdr3_length: 13
v_call: TRBV6-5
j_call: TRBJ2-5
clone_size: -
cdr3_aa: CASRRLAQETQYF
cdr3_nt: TGTGCCAGCAGGCGGCTAGCCCAAGAGACCCAGTACTTC

d_call: TRBD1
cdr3_length: 15
v_call: TRBV19
j_call: TRBJ2-1
clone_size: -
cdr3_aa: CASSMQGARSDEQFF
cdr3_nt: TGTGCCAGTAGTATGCAGGGGGCACGGTCCGATGAGCAGTTCTTC

d_call: TRBD2
cdr3_length: 15
v_call: TRBV5-8
j_call: TRBJ2-1
clone_size: -
cdr3_aa: CASSGLAGIYNEQFF
cdr3_nt: TGTGCCAGCAGCGGACTAGCGGGAATTTACAATGAGCAGTTCTTC

d_call: -
cdr3_length: 20
v_call: TRBV21-1
j_call: TRBJ2-7
clone_size: once
cdr3_aa: CASSKAPSRFEGPERWEQYF
cdr3_nt: TGTGCCAGCAGCAAAGCGCCAAGTAGGTTTGAAGGGCCGGAGCGGTGGGAGCAGTACTTC

d_call: -
cdr3_length: 14
v_call: TRBV11-2
j_call: TRBJ2-3
clone_size: -
cdr3_aa: CASTRQVHRDTQYF
cdr3_nt: TGTGCCAGTACGAGACAAGTCCACAGGGATACGCAGTATTTT

d_call: TRBD1
cdr3_length: 15
v_call: TRBV28
j_call: TRBJ2-7
clone_size: -
cdr3_aa: CASSLGRGQAYEQYF
cdr3_nt: TGTGCCAGCAGTTTAGGCCGGGGACAGGCCTACGAGCAGTACTTC

d_call: TRBD2
cdr3_length: 16
v_call: TRBV2
j_call: TRBJ2-1
clone_size: -
cdr3_aa: CASRRRLAGGGNEQFF
cdr3_nt: TGTGCCAGCCGTCGACGCCTAGCGGGAGGGGGCAATGAGCAGTTCTTC

d_call: -
cdr3_length: 13
v_call: TRBV4-1
j_call: TRBJ1-1
clone_size: -
cdr3_aa: CASSQDLAQEAFF
cdr3_nt: TGCGCCAGCAGCCAAGATCTCGCACAGGAAGCTTTCTTT

d_call: -
cdr3_length: 17
v_call: TRBV19
j_call: TRBJ2-6
clone_size: -
cdr3_aa: CASMDSVLLSGANVLTF
cdr3_nt: TGTGCCAGTATGGACAGCGTCCTTCTCTCTGGGGCCAACGTCCTGACTTTC

d_call: TRBD2
cdr3_length: 16
v_call: TRBV11-2
j_call: TRBJ2-5
clone_size: once
cdr3_aa: CASSRLGLAGGETQYF
cdr3_nt: TGTGCCAGCAGCCGCCTTGGACTAGCGGGAGGGGAGACCCAGTACTTC

d_call: -
cdr3_length: 14
v_call: TRBV5-5
j_call: TRBJ1-5
clone_size: -
cdr3_aa: CASSLRSTNQPQHF
cdr3_nt: TGTGCCAGCAGCTTGCGGAGTACCAATCAGCCCCAGCATTTT

d_call: TRBD2
cdr3_length: 16
v_call: TRBV19
j_call: TRBJ2-1
clone_size: -
cdr3_aa: CASSALAGGPGNEQFF
cdr3_nt: TGTGCCAGTAGTGCTCTAGCGGGAGGGCCAGGCAATGAGCAGTTCTTC

d_call: -
cdr3_length: 11
v_call: TRBV25-1
j_call: TRBJ2-7
clone_size: -
cdr3_aa: CASSGHYEQYF
cdr3_nt: TGTGCCAGCAGTGGACACTACGAGCAGTACTTC

d_call: TRBD2
cdr3_length: 16
v_call: TRBV4-3
j_call: TRBJ2-4
clone_size: -
cdr3_aa: CASSQRLAVAKNIQYF
cdr3_nt: TGCGCCAGCAGCCAGCGACTAGCGGTAGCCAAAAACATTCAGTACTTC

d_call: -
cdr3_length: 11
v_call: TRBV10-3
j_call: TRBJ2-7
clone_size: -
cdr3_aa: CAIRGSYEQYF
cdr3_nt: TGTGCCATCCGCGGGTCCTACGAGCAGTACTTC

d_call: TRBD2
cdr3_length: 16
v_call: TRBV7-2
j_call: TRBJ2-1
clone_size: -
cdr3_aa: CASSLAGTSWGNEQFF
cdr3_nt: TGTGCCAGCAGCTTAGCCGGGACTAGCTGGGGGAATGAGCAGTTCTTC

d_call: TRBD1
cdr3_length: 15
v_call: TRBV5-1
j_call: TRBJ1-3
clone_size: -
cdr3_aa: CASSLGLTGVGTIYF
cdr3_nt: TGCGCCAGCAGCTTGGGGCTCACAGGGGTGGGCACCATATATTTT

d_call: -
cdr3_length: 14
v_call: TRBV5-1
j_call: TRBJ1-2
clone_size: -
cdr3_aa: CASSLEQPNYGYTF
cdr3_nt: TGCGCCAGCAGCTTGGAGCAACCTAACTATGGCTACACCTTC

d_call: TRBD1
cdr3_length: 15
v_call: TRBV28
j_call: TRBJ2-1
clone_size: -
cdr3_aa: CASRGTGTEWHEQFF
cdr3_nt: TGTGCCAGCAGAGGTACCGGGACAGAGTGGCATGAGCAGTTCTTC

d_call: TRBD1
cdr3_length: 13
v_call: TRBV15
j_call: TRBJ2-1
clone_size: -
cdr3_aa: CATSREQGAGQFF
cdr3_nt: TGTGCCACCAGCAGAGAACAGGGGGCAGGGCAGTTCTTC

d_call: TRBD1
cdr3_length: 14
v_call: TRBV7-6
j_call: TRBJ2-1
clone_size: few
cdr3_aa: CASILGTGVDEQFF
cdr3_nt: TGTGCCAGCATCTTGGGGACAGGGGTCGATGAGCAGTTCTTC

d_call: -
cdr3_length: 11
v_call: TRBV28
j_call: TRBJ1-4
clone_size: -
cdr3_aa: CASSADEKLFF
cdr3_nt: TGTGCCAGCAGTGCGGATGAAAAACTGTTTTTT

d_call: TRBD2
cdr3_length: 13
v_call: TRBV28
j_call: TRBJ2-7
clone_size: -
cdr3_aa: CASRDSGRGEQYF
cdr3_nt: TGTGCCAGCAGGGATAGCGGGAGAGGCGAGCAGTACTTC

d_call: -
cdr3_length: 14
v_call: TRBV7-9
j_call: TRBJ2-7
clone_size: -
cdr3_aa: CASSFPATRHEQYF
cdr3_nt: TGTGCCAGCAGCTTCCCCGCCACCAGGCACGAGCAGTACTTC

d_call: TRBD1
cdr3_length: 17
v_call: TRBV11-2
j_call: TRBJ1-1
clone_size: once
cdr3_aa: CASSPTGQGLMNTEAFF
cdr3_nt: TGTGCCAGCAGCCCCACGGGACAGGGTCTTATGAACACTGAAGCTTTCTTT

d_call: TRBD2
cdr3_length: 16
v_call: TRBV2
j_call: TRBJ2-5
clone_size: -
cdr3_aa: CASTEQVAGVYETQYF
cdr3_nt: TGTGCCAGCACCGAGCAGGTAGCGGGAGTTTATGAGACCCAGTACTTC

d_call: -
cdr3_length: 15
v_call: TRBV6-1
j_call: TRBJ1-1
clone_size: -
cdr3_aa: CASSAASGGGTEAFF
cdr3_nt: TGTGCCAGCAGTGCCGCCTCGGGGGGGGGCACTGAAGCTTTCTTT

d_call: -
cdr3_length: 13
v_call: TRBV5-8
j_call: TRBJ2-7
clone_size: -
cdr3_aa: CASSPELDYEQYF
cdr3_nt: TGTGCCAGCAGCCCTGAACTCGACTACGAGCAGTACTTC

d_call: TRBD1
cdr3_length: 13
v_call: TRBV27
j_call: TRBJ1-4
clone_size: -
cdr3_aa: CASHRTGAEKLFF
cdr3_nt: TGTGCCAGTCATCGGACAGGGGCTGAAAAACTGTTTTTT

d_call: -
cdr3_length: 16
v_call: TRBV28
j_call: TRBJ1-2
clone_size: few
cdr3_aa: CASSSGIGSTNYGYTF
cdr3_nt: TGTGCCAGCAGTTCGGGTATCGGGAGCACTAACTATGGCTACACCTTC

d_call: -
cdr3_length: 14
v_call: TRBV29-1
j_call: TRBJ2-7
clone_size: -
cdr3_aa: CSVESGGGGYEQYF
cdr3_nt: TGCAGCGTTGAATCGGGGGGAGGGGGATACGAGCAGTACTTC

d_call: TRBD1
cdr3_length: 14
v_call: TRBV29-1
j_call: TRBJ2-7
clone_size: -
cdr3_aa: CSASVGQDSYEQYF
cdr3_nt: TGCAGCGCCTCCGTAGGACAGGATAGCTACGAGCAGTACTTC

d_call: -
cdr3_length: 12
v_call: TRBV29-1
j_call: TRBJ1-1
clone_size: -
cdr3_aa: CSVWTARTEAFF
cdr3_nt: TGCAGCGTATGGACAGCCCGCACTGAAGCTTTCTTT

d_call: -
cdr3_length: 13
v_call: TRBV7-9
j_call: TRBJ1-1
clone_size: -
cdr3_aa: CASPSPENTEAFF
cdr3_nt: TGTGCCAGCCCCTCCCCAGAGAACACTGAAGCTTTCTTT

d_call: -
cdr3_length: 15
v_call: TRBV5-4
j_call: TRBJ2-1
clone_size: -
cdr3_aa: CASSFRLAYNNEQFF
cdr3_nt: TGTGCCAGCAGCTTCCGACTCGCTTACAACAATGAGCAGTTCTTC

d_call: -
cdr3_length: 13
v_call: TRBV29-1
j_call: TRBJ2-7
clone_size: -
cdr3_aa: CSGSQGSSYEQYF
cdr3_nt: TGCAGCGGCTCACAAGGGAGCTCCTACGAGCAGTACTTC

d_call: -
cdr3_length: 18
v_call: TRBV29-1
j_call: TRBJ2-2
clone_size: -
cdr3_aa: CSVEDDQEARENTGELFF
cdr3_nt: TGCAGCGTTGAAGATGACCAGGAAGCCAGGGAGAACACCGGGGAGCTGTTTTTT

d_call: -
cdr3_length: 14
v_call: TRBV7-8
j_call: TRBJ2-1
clone_size: -
cdr3_aa: CASSLASSGYEQFF
cdr3_nt: TGTGCCAGCAGCTTAGCGTCTAGTGGTTATGAGCAGTTCTTC

d_call: -
cdr3_length: 14
v_call: TRBV29-1
j_call: TRBJ2-6
clone_size: -
cdr3_aa: CSVSPLYGANVLTF
cdr3_nt: TGCAGCGTTAGTCCACTCTATGGGGCCAACGTCCTGACTTTC